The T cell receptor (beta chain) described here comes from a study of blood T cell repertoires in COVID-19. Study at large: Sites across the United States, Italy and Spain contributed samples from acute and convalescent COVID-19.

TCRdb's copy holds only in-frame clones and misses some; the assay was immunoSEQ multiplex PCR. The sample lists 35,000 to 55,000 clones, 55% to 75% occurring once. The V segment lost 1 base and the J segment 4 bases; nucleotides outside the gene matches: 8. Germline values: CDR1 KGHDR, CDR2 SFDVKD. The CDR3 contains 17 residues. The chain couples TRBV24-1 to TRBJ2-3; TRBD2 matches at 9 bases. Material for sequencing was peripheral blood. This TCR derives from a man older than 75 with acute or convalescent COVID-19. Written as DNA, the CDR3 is TGTGCCACCAGTGATTTAGGCGGGAGGGCCGCTCCAGATACGCAGTATTTT. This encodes CATSDLGGRAAPDTQYF.